This T cell receptor (beta chain) emerged from a study of blood T cells in healthy people across ages. Study-wide findings and caveats: Any conclusive comparison of naive versus antigen-experienced cells was prevented by using unsorted PBMCs.

Germline V gene lookup returns CDR1 LGHDT and CDR2 YNNKEL (reference sequence). There are 16 residues in the CDR3. Trimming pared 0 bases from V and 9 bases from J, leaving 18 bases between. Total RNA amounts of at least 5 micrograms were extracted per sample. A word on this clonotype: Its antigen is not identified.

Primed by a sample-barcoded 5' primer and a J-beta primer mix, a second PCR proceeded for roughly 6 to 12 cycles. Each CDR3 protein gets one entry after TCRdb re-called the 5' RACE reads with MiXCR. The table has 1,500,000 or so distinct CDR3 sequences, about 45% seen once; the top ten hold more than 4%. V and J are TRBV3-1 and TRBJ2-1; the D gene is possibly TRBD1 (6 bases). The receptor's source is a woman aged 18-30 years in good health. Source material: blood. The CDR3 is CASSQDPRGMRFEQFF. CDR3 coding DNA: TGTGCCAGCAGCCAAGATCCCAGGGGAATGAGATTTGAGCAGTTCTTC.